This TCR beta chain was sequenced in a study of Graves' ophthalmopathy and Graves' hyperthyroidism. Study-level results: Blood shared most expanded thyroid clonotypes above 0.001 frequency.

The V gene's germline CDR1 is SEHNR and CDR2 FQNEAQ (reference sequence). The CDR3 contains 15 residues. The germline V and J ends were trimmed by 6 bases and 1 base, with 12 bases remaining between them. This clonotype was found many times. Its matching antigen is unknown. Researchers took RNA transcripts and amplified TCR beta CDR3 regions from them. First-round RT-PCR with HTBI primers preceded a second-round multiplex PCR. TCRdb re-called the multiplex PCR reads through MiXCR, storing one row per CDR3 protein. The sample consists of roughly 480,000 distinct CDR3 sequences, around an eighth of them appearing once.

This TCR was sampled from a woman younger than 45 with Graves' ophthalmopathy. Sequenced material: blood. The chain recombines TRBV7-9 with TRBJ2-2, with D uncertain. The CDR3: CASRPWMGNTGELFF. CDR3 nucleotides: TGTGCCAGCAGGCCCTGGATGGGGAACACCGGGGAGCTGTTTTTT.